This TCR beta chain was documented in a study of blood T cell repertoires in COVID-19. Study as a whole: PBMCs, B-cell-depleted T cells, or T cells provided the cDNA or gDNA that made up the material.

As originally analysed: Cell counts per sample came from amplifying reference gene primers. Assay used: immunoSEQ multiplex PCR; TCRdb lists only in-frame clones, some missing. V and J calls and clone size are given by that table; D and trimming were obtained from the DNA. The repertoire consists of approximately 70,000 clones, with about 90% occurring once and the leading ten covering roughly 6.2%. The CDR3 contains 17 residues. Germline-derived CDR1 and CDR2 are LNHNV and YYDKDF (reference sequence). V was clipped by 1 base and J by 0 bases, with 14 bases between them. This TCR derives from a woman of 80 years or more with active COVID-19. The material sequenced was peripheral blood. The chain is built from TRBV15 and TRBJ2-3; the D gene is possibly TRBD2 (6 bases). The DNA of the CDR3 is TGTGCCACCAGCAGAGCCCGTCTAGCGCCTAGCACAGATACGCAGTATTTT. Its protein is CATSRARLAPSTDTQYF.